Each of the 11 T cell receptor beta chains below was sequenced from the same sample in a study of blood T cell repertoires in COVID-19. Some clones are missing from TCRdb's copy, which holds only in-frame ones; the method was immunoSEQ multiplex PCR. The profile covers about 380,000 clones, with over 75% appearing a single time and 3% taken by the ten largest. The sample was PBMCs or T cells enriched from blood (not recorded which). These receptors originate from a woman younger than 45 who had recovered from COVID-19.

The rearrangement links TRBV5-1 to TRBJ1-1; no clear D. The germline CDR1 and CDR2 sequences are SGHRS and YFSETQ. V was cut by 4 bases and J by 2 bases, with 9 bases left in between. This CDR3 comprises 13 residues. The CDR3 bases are TGCGCCAGCAGCCAGTTGGCAAACACTGAAGCTTTCTTT. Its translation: CASSQLANTEAFF.

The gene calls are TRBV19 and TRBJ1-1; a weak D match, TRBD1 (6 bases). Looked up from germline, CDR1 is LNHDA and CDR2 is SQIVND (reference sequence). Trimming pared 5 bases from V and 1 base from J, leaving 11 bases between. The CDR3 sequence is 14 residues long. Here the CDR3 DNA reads TGTGCCAGTAGTTTGGGGGCGTGGAACACTGAAGCTTTCTTT. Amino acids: CASSLGAWNTEAFF.

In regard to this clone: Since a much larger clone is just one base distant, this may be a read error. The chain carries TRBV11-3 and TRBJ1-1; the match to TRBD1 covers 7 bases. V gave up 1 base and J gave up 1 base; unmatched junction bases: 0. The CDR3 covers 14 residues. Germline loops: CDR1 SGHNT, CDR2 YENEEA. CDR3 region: CASSLGQGNTEAFF. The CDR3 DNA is TGTGCCAGCAGCTTAGGACAGGGGAACACTGAAGCTTTCTTT.

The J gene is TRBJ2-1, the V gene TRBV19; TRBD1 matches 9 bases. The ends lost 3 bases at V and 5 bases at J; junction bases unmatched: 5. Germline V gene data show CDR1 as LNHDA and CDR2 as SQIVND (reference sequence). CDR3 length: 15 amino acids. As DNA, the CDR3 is TGTGCCAGTAGTATTCCGGGACAGGGCAACAATGAGCAGTTCTTC. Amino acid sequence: CASSIPGQGNNEQFF.

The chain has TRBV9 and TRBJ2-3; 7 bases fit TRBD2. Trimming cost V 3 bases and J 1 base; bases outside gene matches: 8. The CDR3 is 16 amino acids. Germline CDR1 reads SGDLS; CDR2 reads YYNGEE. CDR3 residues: CASSGVGLAGTDTQYF. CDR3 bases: TGTGCCAGCAGCGGAGTAGGTCTAGCGGGCACAGATACGCAGTATTTT.

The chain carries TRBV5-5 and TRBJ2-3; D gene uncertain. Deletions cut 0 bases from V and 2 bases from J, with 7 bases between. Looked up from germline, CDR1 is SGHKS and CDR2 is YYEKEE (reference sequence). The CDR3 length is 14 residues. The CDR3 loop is CASSLVLFTDTQYF. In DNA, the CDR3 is TGTGCCAGCAGCTTGGTCCTGTTCACAGATACGCAGTATTTT.

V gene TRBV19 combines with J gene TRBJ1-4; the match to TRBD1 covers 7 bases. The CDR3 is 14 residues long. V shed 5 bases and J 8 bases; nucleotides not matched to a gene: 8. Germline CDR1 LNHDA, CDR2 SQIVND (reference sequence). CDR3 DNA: TGTGCCAGTAGTTTGAGGGACAGAGCCGAAAAACTGTTTTTT. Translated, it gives CASSLRDRAEKLFF. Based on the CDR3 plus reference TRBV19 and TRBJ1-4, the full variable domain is DGGITQSPKYLFRKEGQNVTLSCEQNLNHDAMYWYRQDPGQGLRLIYYSQIVNDFQKGDIAEGYSVSREKKESFPLTVTSAQKNPTAFYLCASSLRDRAEKLFFGSGTQLSVL.

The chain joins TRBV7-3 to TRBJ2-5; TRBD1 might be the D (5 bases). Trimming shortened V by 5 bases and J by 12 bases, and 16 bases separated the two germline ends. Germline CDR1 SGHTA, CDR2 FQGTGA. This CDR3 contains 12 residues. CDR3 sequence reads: CASSPNGREKYF. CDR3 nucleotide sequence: TGTGCCAGCAGCCCCAACGGCAGGGAAAAGTACTTC.

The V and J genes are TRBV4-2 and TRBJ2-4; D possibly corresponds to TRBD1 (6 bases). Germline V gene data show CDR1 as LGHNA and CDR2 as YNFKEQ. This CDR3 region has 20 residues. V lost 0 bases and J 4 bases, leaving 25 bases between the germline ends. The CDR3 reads CASSQDPSSPGTNVKNIQYF. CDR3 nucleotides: TGTGCCAGCAGCCAAGATCCTTCCTCCCCCGGGACAAATGTTAAAAACATTCAGTACTTC.

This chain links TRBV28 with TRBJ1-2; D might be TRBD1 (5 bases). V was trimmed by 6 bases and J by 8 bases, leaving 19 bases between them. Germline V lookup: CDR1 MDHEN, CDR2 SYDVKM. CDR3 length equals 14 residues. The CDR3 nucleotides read TGTGCCAGCAGAAAACCGGAGGGTCGGGGCGGCTACACCTTC. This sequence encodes CASRKPEGRGGYTF.

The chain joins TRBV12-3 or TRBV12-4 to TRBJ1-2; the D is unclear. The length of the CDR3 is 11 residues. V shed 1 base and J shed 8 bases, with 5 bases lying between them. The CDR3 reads CASSLGRGYTF. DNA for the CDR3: TGTGCCAGCAGTTTAGGGCGGGGCTACACCTTC.